Below, 24 T cell receptor beta chains from the same sample are listed, as sequenced in a study of blood T cell repertoires in COVID-19. Repertoires were generated with immunoSEQ multiplex PCR, while TCRdb's copy carries only in-frame clones and drops some. The table shows some 170,000 clones, with around 76% occurring only once. The material sequenced was peripheral blood. These receptors all come from an older woman with acute or convalescent COVID-19.

This chain links TRBV9 with TRBJ2-1, with 14 bases matching TRBD2. This CDR3 is 15 amino acids long. Germline V gives CDR1 SGDLS, CDR2 YYNGEE. The junction had 8 bases not matched to a gene; V was cut back by 3 bases and J by 12 bases. The CDR3 region has the DNA TGTGCCAGCAGCGAGGCGACTAGCGGGGGGGCCTCGCAGTTCTTC. Translating gives CASSEATSGGASQFF.

The V and J genes are TRBV28 and TRBJ2-3; TRBD1 matches 10 bases. The CDR3 runs to 16 residues. Trimming cost V 2 bases and J 4 bases; bases outside gene matches: 6. CDR1 is MDHEN and CDR2 is SYDVKM in the germline V gene. This chain's CDR3 is CASSLGTGAYSDTQYF. CDR3 nucleotides: TGTGCCAGCAGTTTAGGGACAGGGGCTTATTCAGATACGCAGTATTTT.

The chain combines TRBV5-3 with TRBJ1-1; D not resolved. TRBV5-3 is recorded as an ORF, its role being uncertain. The V end was cut by 5 bases, the J end by 3 bases, with 8 bases between. This CDR3 contains 12 residues. Here the CDR3 DNA reads TGTGCCAGAAGTCTGACTGACACTGAAGCTTTCTTT. Protein sequence: CARSLTDTEAFF.

The chain recombines TRBV10-3 with TRBJ1-5, with D hard to call. CDR1 is ENHRY and CDR2 is SYGVKD in the germline V gene. This CDR3 region has 13 residues. The V end lost 3 bases, the J end lost 5 bases, and 8 bases lay between the germline ends. The CDR3 nucleotides read TGTGCCATCAGTGATGGCATGGATCAGCCCCAGCATTTT. It is translated as CAISDGMDQPQHF.

CDR3 loop: CASSPLLAEYNEQFF. The CDR3 nucleotides are TGCGCCAGCAGCCCCCTGCTAGCGGAATACAATGAGCAGTTCTTC. The chain links TRBV4-3 to TRBJ2-1; 7 bases line up with TRBD2. Germline V gene lookup returns CDR1 LGHNA and CDR2 YSLEER. This CDR3 region has 15 residues. V was clipped by 4 bases and J by 4 bases; unmatched bases: 7.

The genes are TRBV27 and TRBJ2-1; 14 bases match TRBD2. The J segment lost 6 bases and the V segment lost 4 bases, leaving 8 bases of the junction unmatched. The CDR3 runs to 17 residues. Germline CDR1 is MNHEY and CDR2 is SMNVEV (reference sequence). The CDR3, as DNA: TGTGCCAGCAGTTCCAACCTCGGACTAGCGGGGGGCAATGAGCAGTTCTTC. This codes for CASSSNLGLAGGNEQFF.

The V and J genes are TRBV5-6 and TRBJ2-1; perhaps TRBD2 as D (6 bases). V was shortened by 1 base and J by 0 bases, with 11 bases between the two germline ends. The CDR3 is 16 amino acids. Per germline, CDR1 SGHDT and CDR2 YYEEEE. The CDR3 coding sequence is TGTGCCAGCAGCTTGCGCGGGACTTACTCCTACAATGAGCAGTTCTTC. It specifies CASSLRGTYSYNEQFF.

The V call is TRBV19, the J call TRBJ1-6, with 7 bases identical to TRBD1. CDR3 length: 14 residues. The V segment lost 4 bases and the J segment 7 bases; nucleotides outside the gene matches: 4. Germline CDR1 LNHDA, CDR2 SQIVND (reference sequence). The CDR3: CASSSSRGNSPLHF. Here the CDR3 DNA reads TGTGCCAGTAGTAGTAGCAGGGGGAATTCACCCCTCCACTTT.

The chain has TRBV19 and TRBJ1-5; 9 bases match TRBD1. The CDR3 is 15 amino acids. The V gene end was trimmed by 2 bases and the J gene end by 4 bases; junction bases not matched to a gene: 3. Germline V CDR1 and CDR2: LNHDA, SQIVND (reference sequence). CDR3 coding DNA: TGTGCCAGTAGTATAACACAGGGGGCGAATCAGCCCCAGCATTTT. Protein: CASSITQGANQPQHF.

The rearrangement uses TRBV30 and TRBJ1-5; 12 bases align to TRBD1. This CDR3 spans 17 amino acids. The V and J ends lost 3 bases and 5 bases, in that order; junction bases with no gene match: 11. Germline CDR1 is GTSNPN and CDR2 is SVGIG (reference sequence). The CDR3 spells CAWSLRRDRGHHQPQHF. DNA for the CDR3: TGTGCCTGGAGCCTACGCCGGGACAGGGGGCATCATCAGCCCCAGCATTTT.

The chain carries TRBV7-6 and TRBJ1-5, with TRBD1 matching 11 bases. Germline V CDR1 and CDR2: SGHVS, FNYEAQ. The V and J ends lost 1 base and 7 bases, in that order; junction bases with no gene match: 9. The CDR3 runs 17 residues. The chain's CDR3 is CASSLGAGQGAWQPQHF. DNA for the CDR3: TGTGCCAGCAGCTTAGGTGCCGGACAGGGGGCATGGCAGCCCCAGCATTTT.

This chain links TRBV19 with TRBJ2-5; tentatively, D is TRBD2 (6 bases). The CDR3 extends over 18 amino acids. V was clipped by 4 bases and J by 2 bases, with 23 bases between them. In germline, CDR1 is LNHDA, CDR2 SQIVND (reference sequence). CDR3 in DNA: TGTGCCAGTAGTAGCCGGGACTTTAAAGGAGGGAGACAAGAGACCCAGTACTTC. Its protein product is CASSSRDFKGGRQETQYF. Combining the CDR3 with reference TRBV19 and TRBJ2-5 gives the whole variable domain DGGITQSPKYLFRKEGQNVTLSCEQNLNHDAMYWYRQDPGQGLRLIYYSQIVNDFQKGDIAEGYSVSREKKESFPLTVTSAQKNPTAFYLCASSSRDFKGGRQETQYFGPGTRLLVL.

The V gene is TRBV2, the J gene TRBJ1-2, with D possibly matching TRBD1 (5 bases). Germline V CDR1 and CDR2: SNHLY, FYNNEI. This CDR3 region has 16 residues. V lost 4 bases to trimming and J lost 4 bases, with 19 bases between them. The CDR3 DNA sequence: TGTGCCAGCAGTGCCCCCCTGGGTCAGGGAATCTATGGCTACACCTTC. Its translation is CASSAPLGQGIYGYTF.

The genes are TRBV28 and TRBJ1-2; 7 bases match TRBD1. Germline CDR1 MDHEN, CDR2 SYDVKM. The CDR3 is 12 amino acids. V was clipped by 8 bases and J by 5 bases; unmatched bases: 5. The CDR3 nucleotides are TGTGCCAGCGATTCAGGGGGATATGGCTACACCTTC. The encoded protein is CASDSGGYGYTF.

The chain combines TRBV19 with TRBJ2-5, with no clear D. The germline V gene has CDR1 LNHDA and CDR2 SQIVND (reference sequence). There are 13 residues in the CDR3. Deletions cut 5 bases from V and 1 base from J, with 8 bases between. The CDR3 reads CASSQRRQETQYF. For the CDR3, the DNA is TGTGCCAGTAGTCAGAGGCGCCAAGAGACCCAGTACTTC.

The V call is TRBV19, the J call TRBJ1-2; 8 bases fit TRBD1. Germline values: CDR1 LNHDA, CDR2 SQIVND (reference sequence). J was trimmed by 4 bases and V by 2 bases; bases with no gene match: 9. The CDR3 spans 16 residues. The CDR3 sequence is CASSINPRGRVYGYTF. CDR3 nucleotides: TGTGCCAGTAGTATAAACCCCAGGGGGCGCGTCTATGGCTACACCTTC.

This clone appeared once. Within the sample, other DNA sequences also encode this same CDR3. The rearrangement links TRBV2 to TRBJ1-6, with D tentatively TRBD1 (5 bases). Germline V CDR1 and CDR2: SNHLY, FYNNEI. This CDR3 region has 14 residues. Trimming cost V 6 bases and J 5 bases, with 11 bases left between them. CDR3 region: CASRPRAHNSPLHF. In DNA form, the CDR3 reads TGTGCCAGCAGGCCCAGGGCACATAATTCACCCCTCCACTTT.

V usage is TRBV3-1 (or the pseudogene TRBV3-2) and J usage is TRBJ2-2, with 14 nucleotides matching TRBD2. Germline V gene data show CDR1 as LGHDT and CDR2 as YNNKEL (reference sequence). V gave up 5 bases and J gave up 4 bases; unmatched junction bases: 6. The CDR3 is 17 residues long. CDR3 coding DNA: TGTGCCAGCAGCTCGACTAGCGGGGGGGCCGGCACCGGGGAGCTGTTTTTT. This encodes CASSSTSGGAGTGELFF.

DNA of the CDR3: TGTGCCAGCAGTGAGACAGGGAATTCACCCCTCCACTTT. This sequence encodes CASSETGNSPLHF. The rearrangement uses TRBV6-4 and TRBJ1-6, with TRBD1 identical over 7 bases. This CDR3 contains 13 residues. Germline assignment: CDR1 MRHNA and CDR2 SNTAGT. The V and J ends lost 3 bases and 7 bases, in that order; junction bases with no gene match: 0.

The genes are TRBV27 and TRBJ1-5, with 12 positions matching TRBD1. The CDR3 consists of 17 residues. Looked up from germline, CDR1 is MNHEY and CDR2 is SMNVEV (reference sequence). Losses at the gene ends were 8 bases for V and 0 bases for J; bases not matched to a gene: 8. The CDR3 bases are TGTGCCAGCGCGCCGGGACAGGGGGCATATAGCAATCAGCCCCAGCATTTT. The encoded protein is CASAPGQGAYSNQPQHF.

The chain carries TRBV4-2 and TRBJ1-6; D call uncertain. This CDR3 has 11 amino acids. From germline, CDR1 is LGHNA and CDR2 YNFKEQ. The V gene lost 6 bases and the J gene lost 15 bases, with 12 bases spanning the gap. CDR3 region: CASSRENLLHF. The CDR3 coding sequence is TGTGCCAGCAGTCGAGAGAATCTCCTCCACTTT.

This clone was seen only a few times. V is TRBV6-1 and J is TRBJ1-4; the D gene is possibly TRBD1 (5 bases). This CDR3 contains 14 residues. Deletions cut 1 base from V and 8 bases from J, with 11 bases between. Germline V gene sequence: CDR1 MNHNS, CDR2 SASEGT. The CDR3 DNA sequence: TGTGCCAGCAGTGAAGTGGCAGGGATCGAAAAACTGTTTTTT. This gives the protein CASSEVAGIEKLFF.

Comment on this clone: Relative to the germline gene, one junction end is altered; a read error may explain this. This sequence joins TRBV5-1 and TRBJ1-6; no clear D. CDR3 size: 14 residues. Germline CDR1 SGHRS, CDR2 YFSETQ. The CDR3, as DNA: TGCGCCAGCAGATTGGAAGTGAGCAATTCACCCCTCCACTTT. The encoded protein is CASRLEVSNSPLHF.

Worth noting for this clone: This same CDR3 is encoded by further DNA sequences in the sample. The gene calls are TRBV5-1 and TRBJ1-2; 7 nucleotides line up with TRBD1. Germline CDR1 and CDR2: SGHRS and YFSETQ. V shed 4 bases, J shed 6 bases, and the junction held 9 bases outside the gene matches. The CDR3 sequence is 14 residues long. CDR3 in amino acids: CASSPTGTEDGYTF. CDR3 coding DNA: TGCGCCAGCAGCCCAACCGGGACAGAGGATGGCTACACCTTC.